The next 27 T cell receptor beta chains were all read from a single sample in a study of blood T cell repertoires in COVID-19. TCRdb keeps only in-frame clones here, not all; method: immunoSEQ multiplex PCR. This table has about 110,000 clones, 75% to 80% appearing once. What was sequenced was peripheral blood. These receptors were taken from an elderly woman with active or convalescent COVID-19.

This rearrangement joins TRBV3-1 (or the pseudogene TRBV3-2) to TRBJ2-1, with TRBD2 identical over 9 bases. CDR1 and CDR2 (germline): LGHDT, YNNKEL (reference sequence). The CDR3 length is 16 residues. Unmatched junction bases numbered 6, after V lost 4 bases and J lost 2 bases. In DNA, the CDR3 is TGTGCCAGCAGCCGACTGCGGGAGGGCCCCTACAATGAGCAGTTCTTC. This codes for CASSRLREGPYNEQFF.

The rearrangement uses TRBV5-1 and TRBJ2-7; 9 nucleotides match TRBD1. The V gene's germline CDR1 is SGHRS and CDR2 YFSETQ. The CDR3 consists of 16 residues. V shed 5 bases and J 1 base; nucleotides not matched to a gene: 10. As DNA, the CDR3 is TGCGCCAGCAGGGACGCCCCGGGACAGGGATCCTACGAGCAGTACTTC. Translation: CASRDAPGQGSYEQYF.

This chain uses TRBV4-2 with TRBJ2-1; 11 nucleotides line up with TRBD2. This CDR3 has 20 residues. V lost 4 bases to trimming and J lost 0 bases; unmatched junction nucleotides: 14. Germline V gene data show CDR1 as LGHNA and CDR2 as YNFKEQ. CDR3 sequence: CASSLHGTSGTQGSYNEQFF. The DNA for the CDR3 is TGTGCCAGCAGCCTCCATGGGACTAGCGGAACCCAGGGCTCCTACAATGAGCAGTTCTTC.

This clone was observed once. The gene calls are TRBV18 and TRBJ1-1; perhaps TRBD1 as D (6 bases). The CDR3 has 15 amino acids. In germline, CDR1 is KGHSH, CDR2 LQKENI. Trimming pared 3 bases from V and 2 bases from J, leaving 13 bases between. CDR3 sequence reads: CASSPVGAGNTEAFF. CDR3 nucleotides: TGTGCCAGCTCACCGGTGGGGGCGGGCAACACTGAAGCTTTCTTT.

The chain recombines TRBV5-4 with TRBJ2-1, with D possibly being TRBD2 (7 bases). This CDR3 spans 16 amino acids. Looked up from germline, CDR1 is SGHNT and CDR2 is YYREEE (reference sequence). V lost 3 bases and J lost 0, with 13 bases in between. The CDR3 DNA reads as TGTGCCAGCAGCTCCAAGGGGGGGTTCTCCTACAATGAGCAGTTCTTC. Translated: CASSSKGGFSYNEQFF. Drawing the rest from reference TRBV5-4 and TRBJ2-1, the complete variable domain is ETGVTQSPTHLIKTRGQQVTLRCSSQSGHNTVSWYQQALGQGPQFIFQYYREEENGRGNFPPRFSGLQFPNYSSELNVNALELDDSALYLCASSSKGGFSYNEQFFGPGTRLTVL.

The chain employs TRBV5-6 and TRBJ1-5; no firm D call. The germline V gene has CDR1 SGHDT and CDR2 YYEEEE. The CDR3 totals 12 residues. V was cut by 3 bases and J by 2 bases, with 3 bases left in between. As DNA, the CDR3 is TGTGCCAGCAGCTCTGGCAATCAGCCCCAGCATTTT. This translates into CASSSGNQPQHF. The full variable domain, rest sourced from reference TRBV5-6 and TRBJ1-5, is DAGVTQSPTHLIKTRGQQVTLRCSPKSGHDTVSWYQQALGQGPQFIFQYYEEEERQRGNFPDRFSGHQFPNYSSELNVNALLLGDSALYLCASSSGNQPQHFGDGTRLSIL.

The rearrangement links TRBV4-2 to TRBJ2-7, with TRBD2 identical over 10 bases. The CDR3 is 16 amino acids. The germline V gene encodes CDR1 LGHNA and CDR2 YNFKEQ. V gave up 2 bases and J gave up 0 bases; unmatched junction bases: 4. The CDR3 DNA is TGTGCCAGCAGCCAACCCTCTAGCGGGAGCTCCTACGAGCAGTACTTC. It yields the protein CASSQPSSGSSYEQYF.

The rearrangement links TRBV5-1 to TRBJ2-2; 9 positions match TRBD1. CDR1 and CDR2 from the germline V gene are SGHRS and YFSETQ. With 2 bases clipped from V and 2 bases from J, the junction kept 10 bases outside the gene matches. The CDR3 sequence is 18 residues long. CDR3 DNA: TGCGCCAGCAGCTTCTTACAGGGGGCGAGTAGTAACACCGGGGAGCTGTTTTTT. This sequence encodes CASSFLQGASSNTGELFF.

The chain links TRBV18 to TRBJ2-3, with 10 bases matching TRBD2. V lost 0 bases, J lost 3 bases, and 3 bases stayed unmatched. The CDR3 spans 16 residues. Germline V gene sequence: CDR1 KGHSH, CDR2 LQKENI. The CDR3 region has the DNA TGTGCCAGCTCACCACCCAGCGGGAGGGGTACAGATACGCAGTATTTT. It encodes CASSPPSGRGTDTQYF.

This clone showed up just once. CDR3 sequence: CASSYSGRGYNEQFF. Here the CDR3 DNA reads TGTGCCAGCAGTTATAGCGGGAGAGGTTACAATGAGCAGTTCTTC. This chain links TRBV2 with TRBJ2-1, with 9 bases that match TRBD2. The CDR3 length is 15 residues. Germline CDR1 SNHLY, CDR2 FYNNEI. V lost 5 bases to trimming and J lost 4 bases; unmatched junction nucleotides: 6.

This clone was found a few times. This chain's CDR3 is CASSAQGGLGGNTIYF. The DNA of the CDR3 is TGTGCCAGCAGTGCCCAAGGGGGCTTAGGAGGAAACACCATATATTTT. V is TRBV2 and J is TRBJ1-3; TRBD1 agrees at 7 bases. The CDR3 is 16 amino acids. Germline V gene lookup returns CDR1 SNHLY and CDR2 FYNNEI. Germline trimming cut 4 bases from V and 4 bases from J; bases unmatched to any gene: 10.

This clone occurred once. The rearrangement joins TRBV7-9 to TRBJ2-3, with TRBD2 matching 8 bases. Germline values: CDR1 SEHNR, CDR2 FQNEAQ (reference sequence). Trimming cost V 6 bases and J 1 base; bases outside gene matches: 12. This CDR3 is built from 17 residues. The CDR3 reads CASRQGSGRGGTDTQYF. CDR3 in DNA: TGTGCCAGCAGGCAGGGCAGCGGGAGAGGGGGCACAGATACGCAGTATTTT.

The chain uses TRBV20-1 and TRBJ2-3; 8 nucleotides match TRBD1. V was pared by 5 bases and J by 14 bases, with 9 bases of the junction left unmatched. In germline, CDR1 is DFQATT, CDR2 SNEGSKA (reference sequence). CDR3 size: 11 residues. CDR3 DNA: TGCAGTGCTCGGACAGGGCAGCATCTGTATTTT. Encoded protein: CSARTGQHLYF.

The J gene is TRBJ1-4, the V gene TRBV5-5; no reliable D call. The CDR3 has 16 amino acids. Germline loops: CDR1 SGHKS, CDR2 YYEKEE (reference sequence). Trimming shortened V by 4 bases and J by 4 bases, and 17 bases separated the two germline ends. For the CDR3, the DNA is TGTGCCAGCAGCCCCCGAGGGCGAGTGTTTAATGAAAAACTGTTTTTT. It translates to CASSPRGRVFNEKLFF.

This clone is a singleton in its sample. The chain's CDR3 is CASSRVPGQGYEQYF. The CDR3 region has the DNA TGCGCCAGCAGCCGAGTCCCGGGACAGGGTTACGAGCAGTACTTC. The chain combines TRBV5-1 with TRBJ2-7, with TRBD1 matching 9 bases. With V trimmed by 4 bases and J by 4 bases, 9 bases remained unmatched. Germline CDR1 and CDR2: SGHRS and YFSETQ. This CDR3 contains 15 residues.

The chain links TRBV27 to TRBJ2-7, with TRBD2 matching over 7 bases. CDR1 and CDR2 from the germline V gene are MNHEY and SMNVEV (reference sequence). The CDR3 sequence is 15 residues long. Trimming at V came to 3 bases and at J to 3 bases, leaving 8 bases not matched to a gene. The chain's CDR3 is CASSLGLADYYEQYF. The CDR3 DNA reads TGTGCCAGCAGTTTGGGGCTAGCGGACTACTACGAGCAGTACTTC.

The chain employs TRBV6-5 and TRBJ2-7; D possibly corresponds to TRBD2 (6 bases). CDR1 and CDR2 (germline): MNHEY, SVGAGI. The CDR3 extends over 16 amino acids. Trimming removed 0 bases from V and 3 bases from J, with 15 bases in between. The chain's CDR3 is CASSYSGGGSFYEQYF. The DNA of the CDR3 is TGTGCCAGCAGTTACTCCGGGGGAGGTTCATTCTACGAGCAGTACTTC.

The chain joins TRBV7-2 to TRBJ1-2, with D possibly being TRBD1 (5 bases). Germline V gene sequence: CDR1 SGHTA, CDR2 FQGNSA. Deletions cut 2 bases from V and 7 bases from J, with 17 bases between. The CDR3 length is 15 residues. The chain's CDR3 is CASSLYGGVGGGYTF. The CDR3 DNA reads TGTGCCAGCAGCTTATACGGGGGGGTCGGAGGTGGCTACACCTTC.

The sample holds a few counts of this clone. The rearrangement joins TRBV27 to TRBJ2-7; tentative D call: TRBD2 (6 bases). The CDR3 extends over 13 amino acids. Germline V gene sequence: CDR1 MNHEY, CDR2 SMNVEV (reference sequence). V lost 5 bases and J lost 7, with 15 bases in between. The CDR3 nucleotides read TGTGCCAGCAGTCGGGACTGGATTAGTGAGCAGTACTTC. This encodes CASSRDWISEQYF.

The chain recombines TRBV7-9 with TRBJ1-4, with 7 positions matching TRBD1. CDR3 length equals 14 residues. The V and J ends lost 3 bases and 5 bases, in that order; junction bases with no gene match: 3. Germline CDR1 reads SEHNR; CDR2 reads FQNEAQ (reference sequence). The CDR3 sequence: CASSFQGVNEKLFF. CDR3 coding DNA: TGTGCCAGCAGCTTCCAGGGGGTGAATGAAAAACTGTTTTTT.

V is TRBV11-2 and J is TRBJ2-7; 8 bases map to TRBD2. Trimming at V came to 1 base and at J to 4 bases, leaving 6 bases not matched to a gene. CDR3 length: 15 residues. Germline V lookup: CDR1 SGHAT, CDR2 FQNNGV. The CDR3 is CASSLGPSGLYEQYF. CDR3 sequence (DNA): TGTGCCAGCAGCTTAGGCCCTAGCGGGTTATACGAGCAGTACTTC.

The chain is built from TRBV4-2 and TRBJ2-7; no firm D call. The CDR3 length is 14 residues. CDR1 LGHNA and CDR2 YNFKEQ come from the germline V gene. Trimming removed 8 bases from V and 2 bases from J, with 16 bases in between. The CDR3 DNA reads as TGTGCCAGCGCCAGCGCGGCAGATACCTACGAGCAGTACTTC. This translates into CASASAADTYEQYF.

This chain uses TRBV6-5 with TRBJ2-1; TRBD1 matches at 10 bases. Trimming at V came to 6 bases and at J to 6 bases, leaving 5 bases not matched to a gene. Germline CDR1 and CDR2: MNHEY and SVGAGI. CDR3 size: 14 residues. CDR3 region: CASRRDRGGNEQFF. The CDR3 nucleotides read TGTGCCAGCAGGAGGGACAGGGGAGGCAATGAGCAGTTCTTC.

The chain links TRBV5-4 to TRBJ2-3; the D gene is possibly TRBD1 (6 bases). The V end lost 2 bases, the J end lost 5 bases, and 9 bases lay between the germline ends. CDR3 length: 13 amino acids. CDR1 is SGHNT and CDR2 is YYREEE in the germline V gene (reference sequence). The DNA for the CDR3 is TGTGCCAGCAGCTTAGAAGGGGGAGATACGCAGTATTTT. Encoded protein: CASSLEGGDTQYF.

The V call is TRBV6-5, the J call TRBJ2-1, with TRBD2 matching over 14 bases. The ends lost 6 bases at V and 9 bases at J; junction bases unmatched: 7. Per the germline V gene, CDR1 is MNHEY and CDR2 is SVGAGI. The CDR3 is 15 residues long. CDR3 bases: TGTGCCAGCAGCTTGGGACTAGCGGGAGTGGGTGAGCAGTTCTTC. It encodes CASSLGLAGVGEQFF.

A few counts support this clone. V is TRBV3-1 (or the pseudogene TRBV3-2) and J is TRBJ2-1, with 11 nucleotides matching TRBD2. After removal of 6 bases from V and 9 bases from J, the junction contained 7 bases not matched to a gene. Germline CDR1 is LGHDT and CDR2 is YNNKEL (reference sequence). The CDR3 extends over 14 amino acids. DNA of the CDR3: TGTGCCAGCAGATTAGCGGGAGGGCCCTTTGAGCAGTTCTTC. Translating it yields CASRLAGGPFEQFF.

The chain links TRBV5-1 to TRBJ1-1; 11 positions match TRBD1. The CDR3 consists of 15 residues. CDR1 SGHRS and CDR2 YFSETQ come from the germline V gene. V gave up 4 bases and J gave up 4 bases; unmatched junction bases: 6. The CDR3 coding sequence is TGCGCCAGCAGCCCCACCGGGACAGGGGGCACTGAAGCTTTCTTT. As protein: CASSPTGTGGTEAFF. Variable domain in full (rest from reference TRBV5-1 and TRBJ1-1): KAGVTQTPRYLIKTRGQQVTLSCSPISGHRSVSWYQQTPGQGLQFLFEYFSETQRNKGNFPGRFSGRQFSNSRSEMNVSTLELGDSALYLCASSPTGTGGTEAFFGQGTRLTVV.